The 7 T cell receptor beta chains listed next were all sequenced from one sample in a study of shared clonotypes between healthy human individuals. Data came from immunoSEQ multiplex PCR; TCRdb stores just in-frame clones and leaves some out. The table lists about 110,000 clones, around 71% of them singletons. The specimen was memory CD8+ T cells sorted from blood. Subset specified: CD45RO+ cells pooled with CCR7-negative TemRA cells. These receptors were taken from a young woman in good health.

DNA for the CDR3: TGTGCCAGCAGGAAGGGGGGCGCCAGGTCCTACGAGCAGTACTTC. Its protein is CASRKGGARSYEQYF. V and J are TRBV28 and TRBJ2-7; either TRBD1 or TRBD2 may supply D (6 bases each). The CDR3 has 15 residues. The germline gives CDR1 MDHEN, CDR2 SYDVKM. The V and J ends lost 6 bases and 1 base respectively, with 16 bases between them.

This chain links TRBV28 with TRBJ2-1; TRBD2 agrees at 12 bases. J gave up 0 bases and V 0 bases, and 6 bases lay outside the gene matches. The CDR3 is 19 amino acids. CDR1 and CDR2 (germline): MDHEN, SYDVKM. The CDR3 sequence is CASSLWTSGSPGSYNEQFF. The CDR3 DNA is TGTGCCAGCAGTTTATGGACTAGCGGGAGTCCAGGCTCCTACAATGAGCAGTTCTTC.

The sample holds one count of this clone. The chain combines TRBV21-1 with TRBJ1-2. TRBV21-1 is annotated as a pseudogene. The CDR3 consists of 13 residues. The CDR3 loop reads CAIRAHGRRGYTF. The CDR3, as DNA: TGTGCCATCCGGGCACATGGCCGTCGGGGCTACACCTTC.

The CDR3 protein is CASSLRSRGLTGETQYF. CDR3 bases: TGTGCCAGCAGCTTGAGGAGTAGGGGGTTGACAGGAGAGACCCAGTACTTC. The chain has TRBV5-5 and TRBJ2-5; the D gene is possibly TRBD1 (6 bases). CDR1 is SGHKS, CDR2 YYEKEE, per germline (reference sequence). V lost 1 base to trimming and J lost 4 bases, with 20 bases between them. The CDR3 runs to 17 residues.

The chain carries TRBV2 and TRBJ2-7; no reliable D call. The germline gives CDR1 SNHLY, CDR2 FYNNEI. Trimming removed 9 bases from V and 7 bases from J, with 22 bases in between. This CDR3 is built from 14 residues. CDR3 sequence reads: CARRPGPLREEQYF. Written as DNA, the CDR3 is TGTGCCAGGAGACCGGGTCCCCTTCGAGAGGAGCAGTACTTC.

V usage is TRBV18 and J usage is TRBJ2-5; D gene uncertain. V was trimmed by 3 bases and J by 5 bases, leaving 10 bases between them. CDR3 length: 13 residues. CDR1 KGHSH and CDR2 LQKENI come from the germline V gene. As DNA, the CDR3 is TGTGCCAGCTCACCCTCTCCGCAGGAGACCCAGTACTTC. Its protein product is CASSPSPQETQYF.

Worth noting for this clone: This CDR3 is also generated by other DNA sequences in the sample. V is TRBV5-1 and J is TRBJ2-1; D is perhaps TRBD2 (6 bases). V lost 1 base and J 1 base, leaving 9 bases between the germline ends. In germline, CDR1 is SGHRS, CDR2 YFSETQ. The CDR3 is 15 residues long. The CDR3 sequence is CASSLSSGSYNEQFF. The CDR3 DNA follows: TGCGCCAGCAGCTTGAGTAGCGGTTCCTACAATGAGCAGTTCTTC.